This TCR beta chain was identified during a study of blood T cells in healthy people across ages. Combining a sample-barcoded 5' primer with a J-beta primer mix, a second PCR ran for 7 to 11 cycles. TCRdb called the 5' RACE reads again in MiXCR, with one record for every CDR3 protein. This sample has fewer than 600,000 distinct CDR3 sequences, with roughly a quarter found just once. The CDR3 is 12 residues long. V was trimmed by 5 bases and J by 5 bases, leaving 7 bases between them. Germline CDR1 reads SGHAT; CDR2 reads FQNNGV. These data also formed part of another study, on T cells of mothers and their children.

This receptor was taken from a boy aged 2 to 9 in good health. This chain joins TRBV11-2 and TRBJ2-4; D may be TRBD1 (5 bases). The sample taken for sequencing was blood. The CDR3 loop is CASSKTENIQYF. DNA for the CDR3: TGTGCCAGCAGCAAGACAGAAAACATTCAGTACTTC.